The 19 T cell receptor beta chains given below trace back to one sample, sequenced in a study of T-cell memory formation after mild COVID-19 (dated by TCRdb to the early 2020s). The library was made by 5' RACE. The listed sequencing device is Illumina NovaSeq 6000. In-frame beta chains were kept once TCRdb had trimmed the public reads at Q25 with fastp and called clones with MiXCR. Identical CDR3 proteins give one entry, which carries the most common genes and DNA. Here the sample has fewer than 650,000 distinct CDR3 sequences; approximately 21% occur a single time. The ten largest clones take up approximately 8% of the sample. Input material: PBMCs or a T cell subset sorted from them (not recorded which). Source of these receptors: an adult woman who had mild COVID-19 (a few samples of this study predate the infection). The sample titles of this study are shuffled in the database, so cell type and time point are left out; the donor was told from shared clones.

In its sample, this clonotype was seen a few times. V and J are TRBV4-1 and TRBJ2-1; D is perhaps TRBD2 (6 bases). The CDR3 contains 15 residues. Germline values: CDR1 MGHRA, CDR2 YSYEKL. The germline V and J ends were trimmed by 0 bases and 3 bases, with 9 bases remaining between them. CDR3: CASSQERGLYNEQFF. The CDR3 nucleotides read TGCGCCAGCAGCCAAGAAAGGGGACTCTACAATGAGCAGTTCTTC.

This rearrangement joins TRBV29-1 to TRBJ1-2; TRBD1 matches at 10 bases. Germline V lookup: CDR1 SQVTM, CDR2 ANQGSEA. Trimming cost V 7 bases and J 10 bases; bases outside gene matches: 15. CDR3 length equals 14 residues. The CDR3 region is CSAQGSGQGSFYTF. The CDR3 region has the DNA TGCAGCGCCCAGGGTTCGGGACAGGGGTCTTTCTACACCTTC.

The chain couples TRBV6-5 to TRBJ1-2; perhaps TRBD1 as D (6 bases). The V end lost 4 bases, the J end lost 0 bases, and 12 bases lay between the germline ends. The CDR3 covers 15 residues. Germline-derived CDR1 and CDR2 are MNHEY and SVGAGI. CDR3 sequence (DNA): TGTGCCAGCAGTTCACCCCGGACAGCTAACTATGGCTACACCTTC. Translating gives CASSSPRTANYGYTF.

This chain links TRBV12-3 or TRBV12-4 with TRBJ2-2, with 7 positions matching TRBD1. The V segment lost 2 bases and the J segment 3 bases; nucleotides outside the gene matches: 6. The CDR3 extends over 16 amino acids. CDR3 loop: CASSLRWQGDTGELFF. The CDR3 DNA reads TGTGCCAGCAGTTTAAGGTGGCAGGGGGACACCGGGGAGCTGTTTTTT.

V gene TRBV29-1 combines with J gene TRBJ1-2; weak D call: TRBD1 (5 bases). The germline V gene has CDR1 SQVTM and CDR2 ANQGSEA. The CDR3 extends over 13 amino acids. The V and J ends lost 5 bases and 4 bases respectively, with 14 bases between them. As DNA, the CDR3 is TGCAGCGTTCTTTGGGCAGACAGCTATGGCTACACCTTC. It yields the protein CSVLWADSYGYTF.

There are a few counts of this clonotype. The chain combines TRBV4-1 with TRBJ2-3; D is unclear. The length of the CDR3 is 13 residues. Trimming removed 3 bases from V and 4 bases from J, with 8 bases in between. Per germline, CDR1 MGHRA and CDR2 YSYEKL. The CDR3 DNA reads TGCGCCAGCAGCCAGGCTAGGCCAGATACGCAGTATTTT. It specifies CASSQARPDTQYF.

J is TRBJ2-7 and V is TRBV6-6; maybe TRBD1 (5 bases). V was shortened by 8 bases and J by 5 bases, with 16 bases between the two germline ends. The CDR3 totals 13 residues. CDR1 and CDR2 (germline): MNHNY, SVGAGI (reference sequence). The DNA for the CDR3 is TGTGCCAGCTTAAGCCAGGGTCGTAACGAGCAGTACTTC. Translated: CASLSQGRNEQYF.

This clonotype was observed a handful of times. The CDR3 coding sequence is TGCAGCGTAGGTGAGGAGACCCAGTACTTC. Amino acid sequence: CSVGEETQYF. V gene TRBV29-1 combines with J gene TRBJ2-5; no clear D. V was cut by 6 bases and J by 5 bases, with 7 bases left in between. Germline CDR1 and CDR2: SQVTM and ANQGSEA. The CDR3 extends over 10 amino acids.

This clonotype was counted many times. The gene calls are TRBV12-3 or TRBV12-4 and TRBJ2-3, with 7 positions matching TRBD2. Unmatched junction bases numbered 3, after V lost 6 bases and J lost 0 bases. This CDR3 is 14 amino acids long. In nucleotides, the CDR3 is TGTGCCAGCAGCCCCGGGGGGAGCACAGATACGCAGTATTTT. Its protein is CASSPGGSTDTQYF.

This rearrangement joins TRBV12-3 or TRBV12-4 to TRBJ2-5, with D tentatively TRBD2 (5 bases). The CDR3 runs to 15 residues. Trimming pared 6 bases from V and 4 bases from J, leaving 18 bases between. CDR3 DNA: TGTGCCAGCAGCCTTCAGGAGGCGTCAGGAGAGACCCAGTACTTC. Its protein is CASSLQEASGETQYF.

This clonotype came up a few times. The rearrangement uses TRBV9 and TRBJ1-2; TRBD1 might be the D (6 bases). V shed 0 bases and J shed 2 bases, with 11 bases lying between them. CDR1 SGDLS and CDR2 YYNGEE come from the germline V gene. The CDR3 extends over 15 amino acids. The CDR3: CASSVAKGVNYGYTF. DNA for the CDR3: TGTGCCAGCAGCGTAGCTAAGGGGGTAAACTATGGCTACACCTTC.

This clonotype has more than one count but fewer than ten. The chain employs TRBV5-4 and TRBJ2-5; possible D gene TRBD2, 6 bases. CDR3 length: 16 amino acids. Germline V gives CDR1 SGHNT, CDR2 YYREEE (reference sequence). Trimming removed 4 bases from V and 4 bases from J, with 20 bases in between. The DNA of the CDR3 is TGTGCCAGCAGCACCGACGGACTATCCGGGGGAGAGACCCAGTACTTC. Translated: CASSTDGLSGGETQYF.

This clonotype was seen a handful of times. This chain connects TRBV5-1 to TRBJ1-3; the D gene is possibly TRBD1 (6 bases). CDR1 is SGHRS and CDR2 is YFSETQ in the germline V gene. Trimming left V 4 bases short and J 0 bases short, with 23 bases between. This CDR3 has 19 amino acids. The CDR3 DNA follows: TGCGCCAGCAGCCAAGAGGGGGGCTCAGCTCTCAACTCTGGAAACACCATATATTTT. This gives the protein CASSQEGGSALNSGNTIYF.

This chain joins TRBV2 and TRBJ1-1; D might be TRBD1 (5 bases). There are 13 residues in the CDR3. The germline V gene has CDR1 SNHLY and CDR2 FYNNEI. The ends were cut back, 4 bases at V and 5 bases at J, with 11 bases in the middle. CDR3 nucleotides: TGTGCCAGCAGTGTCGGGACGATGACTGAAGCTTTCTTT. Its protein product is CASSVGTMTEAFF.

The rearrangement joins TRBV19 to TRBJ2-4; 9 nucleotides line up with TRBD1. The CDR3 is 15 residues long. CDR1 and CDR2 (germline): LNHDA, SQIVND (reference sequence). V lost 9 bases and J lost 8; bases outside the gene matches: 14. This CDR3 is CASSQGAGRRDIQYF. As DNA, the CDR3 is TGTGCCAGCTCACAGGGGGCGGGCAGGAGGGACATTCAGTACTTC.

This chain connects TRBV7-8 to TRBJ2-1, with 9 bases fitting TRBD2. J lost 0 bases, V lost 2 bases, and 11 bases had no gene match. The CDR3 covers 19 residues. The germline V gene encodes CDR1 SGHVS and CDR2 FQNEAQ. As DNA, the CDR3 is TGTGCCAGCAGCTTATCCTATAGGCTAGCGGGGTACTCCTACAATGAGCAGTTCTTC. Amino acid sequence: CASSLSYRLAGYSYNEQFF.

The chain uses TRBV6-2 or TRBV6-3 and TRBJ2-7; D remains unclear. Per the germline V gene, CDR1 is MNHEY and CDR2 is SVGEGT. Trimming removed 4 bases from V and 5 bases from J, with 12 bases in between. This CDR3 is 13 amino acids long. DNA of the CDR3: TGTGCCAGCAGTTTTCTGCAGATGGACGAGCAGTACTTC. It specifies CASSFLQMDEQYF.

This clonotype was observed a few times. This chain connects TRBV3-1 to TRBJ2-2; D remains unclear. CDR1 and CDR2 (germline): LGHDT, YNNKEL (reference sequence). The germline V and J ends were trimmed by 1 base and 4 bases, with 4 bases remaining between them. CDR3 size: 13 residues. The CDR3 here is CASSQVFTGELFF. The CDR3, as DNA: TGTGCCAGCAGCCAAGTTTTCACCGGGGAGCTGTTTTTT. The complete variable domain, with remaining parts taken from reference TRBV3-1 and TRBJ2-2, reads DTAVSQTPKYLVTQMGNDKSIKCEQNLGHDTMYWYKQDSKKFLKIMFSYNNKELIINETVPNRFSPKSPDKAHLNLHINSLELGDSAVYFCASSQVFTGELFFGEGSRLTVL.

This clonotype was observed a handful of times. The V and J genes are TRBV29-1 and TRBJ2-5; D remains ambiguous. The CDR3 is 13 residues long. The germline V gene encodes CDR1 SQVTM and CDR2 ANQGSEA. V was pared by 1 base and J by 0 bases, with 6 bases between. The DNA for the CDR3 is TGCAGCGTTGAAGGGACGTACCAAGAGACCCAGTACTTC. Its translation: CSVEGTYQETQYF.